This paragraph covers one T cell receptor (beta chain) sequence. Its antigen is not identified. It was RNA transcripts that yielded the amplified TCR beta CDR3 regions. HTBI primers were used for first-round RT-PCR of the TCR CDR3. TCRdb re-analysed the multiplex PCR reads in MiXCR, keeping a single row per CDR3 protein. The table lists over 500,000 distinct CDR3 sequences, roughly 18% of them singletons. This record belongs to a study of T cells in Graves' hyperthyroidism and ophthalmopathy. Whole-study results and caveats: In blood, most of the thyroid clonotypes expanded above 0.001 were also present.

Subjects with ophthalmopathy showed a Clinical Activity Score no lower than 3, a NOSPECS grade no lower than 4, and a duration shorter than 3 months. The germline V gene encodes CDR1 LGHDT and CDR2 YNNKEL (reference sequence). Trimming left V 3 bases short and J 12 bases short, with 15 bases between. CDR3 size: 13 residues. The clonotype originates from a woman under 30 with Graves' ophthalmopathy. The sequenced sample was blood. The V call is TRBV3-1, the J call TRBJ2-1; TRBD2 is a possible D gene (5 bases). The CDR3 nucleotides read TGTGCCAGCAGCCAGCCACGGACTGGGAGGCAGTTCTTC. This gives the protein CASSQPRTGRQFF.